This T cell receptor (beta chain) was documented in a study of cytomegalovirus exposure and HLA in healthy donors. Study results and caveats: For TCR beta chains, V- and J-gene trimming was later linked to a missense DCLRE1C variant. There were three CMV-associated chains whose specificity for CMV antigens was confirmed in vitro.

Nominally healthy donors were sampled, though unrecorded immune exposures were likely. Note on this clone: Its antigen remains unidentified.

The study ran its PCR with 60 Vbeta and 13 Jbeta primers. Produced via immunoSEQ multiplex PCR; TCRdb's table is partial and in-frame only. The table records about 190,000 clones, approximately 86% of them present only once. Germline V gene sequence: CDR1 MDHEN, CDR2 SYDVKM. Trimming left V 3 bases short and J 3 bases short, with 20 bases between. The CDR3 is made up of 18 amino acids. The rearrangement joins TRBV28 to TRBJ1-4, with a tentative D call TRBD1 (6 bases). The TCR comes from a woman under 30 in good health and CMV-seronegative. Sequenced: PBMCs. This CDR3 reads CASSLALGPGAANEKLFF. In nucleotides, the CDR3 is TGTGCCAGCAGTTTGGCCCTAGGCCCAGGGGCGGCTAATGAAAAACTGTTTTTT.